One sample yielded the 19 T cell receptor beta chains listed below, sequenced in a study of T cells after yellow fever vaccination. TCRdb re-derived calls from the 5' RACE reads in MiXCR, one entry per CDR3 protein. The sample yields about 180,000 distinct CDR3 sequences, about 6% seen once. Sequenced here: CD4+ T cells sorted from PBMCs, sampled on the day of the first yellow fever vaccination. These receptors came from a man younger than 35 who received the YFV17D yellow fever vaccine.

This clonotype appeared many times. The rearrangement joins TRBV30 to TRBJ2-7, with a tentative D call TRBD1 (7 bases). Germline-derived CDR1 and CDR2 are GTSNPN and SVGIG (reference sequence). Deletions cut 5 bases from V and 6 bases from J, with 14 bases between. The CDR3 totals 12 residues. The CDR3 nucleotides read TGTGCCTGGTCCTCGCAGGGGGGCGAGCAGTACTTC. It codes for CAWSSQGGEQYF. Based on the CDR3 plus reference TRBV30 and TRBJ2-7, the full variable domain is SQTIHQWPATLVQPVGSPLSLECTVEGTSNPNLYWYRQAAGRGLQLLFYSVGIGQISSEVPQNLSASRPQDRQFILSSKKLLLSDSGFYLCAWSSQGGEQYFGPGTRLTVT.

The sample holds a few counts of this clonotype. The chain carries TRBV7-9 and TRBJ1-4; D not resolved. V dropped 0 bases and J dropped 6 bases, with 11 bases sitting between them. Germline V gene data show CDR1 as SEHNR and CDR2 as FQNEAQ (reference sequence). The CDR3 consists of 15 residues. In DNA form, the CDR3 reads TGTGCCAGCAGCTTAGCCCTCATGGAAGATGAAAAACTGTTTTTT. Translation: CASSLALMEDEKLFF.

This clonotype was seen at least ten times. The chain employs TRBV5-1 and TRBJ2-5; D is undetermined. The length of the CDR3 is 14 residues. V dropped 0 bases and J dropped 1 base, with 7 bases sitting between them. Germline CDR1 is SGHRS and CDR2 is YFSETQ. The CDR3 region is CASSLDLSQETQYF. The CDR3 DNA reads TGCGCCAGCAGCTTGGATCTGTCCCAAGAGACCCAGTACTTC.

Many counts were recorded for this clonotype. The genes are TRBV28 and TRBJ1-5, with D maybe TRBD1 (6 bases). Germline-derived CDR1 and CDR2 are MDHEN and SYDVKM. CDR3 length equals 14 residues. V was trimmed by 5 bases and J by 6 bases, leaving 14 bases between them. CDR3 bases: TGTGCCAGCAGTATACAGGGTTCCAGTCAGCCCCAGCATTTT. Protein sequence: CASSIQGSSQPQHF. The complete variable domain, with remaining parts taken from reference TRBV28 and TRBJ1-5, reads DVKVTQSSRYLVKRTGEKVFLECVQDMDHENMFWYRQDPGLGLRLIYFSYDVKMKEKGDIPEGYSVSREKKERFSLILESASTNQTSMYLCASSIQGSSQPQHFGDGTRLSIL.

At least ten counts were recorded for this clonotype. The chain joins TRBV6-4 to TRBJ2-3; 11 nucleotides align to TRBD2. Germline lookup yields CDR1 MRHNA and CDR2 SNTAGT. CDR3 length equals 18 residues. V gave up 8 bases and J gave up 2 bases; unmatched junction bases: 15. The CDR3 protein is CASSPRPGLAGSTDTQYF. DNA for the CDR3: TGTGCCAGCTCTCCCCGACCCGGACTAGCGGGCTCCACAGATACGCAGTATTTT.

In its sample, this clonotype was seen a few times. The CDR3 reads CATSDFSYTEAFF. CDR3 sequence (DNA): TGTGCCACCAGTGATTTCAGCTACACTGAAGCTTTCTTT. This rearrangement joins TRBV24-1 to TRBJ1-1; D unresolved. The V gene's germline CDR1 is KGHDR and CDR2 SFDVKD. The V and J ends lost 1 base and 3 bases respectively, with 5 bases between them. The CDR3 totals 13 residues.

The rearrangement links TRBV12-3 or TRBV12-4 to TRBJ2-7; 8 bases are a match to TRBD1. The CDR3 is 12 residues long. The CDR3 protein is CACSLGQGEQYV. CDR3 coding DNA: TGTGCCTGCAGCCTAGGACAGGGCGAGCAGTACGTC.

This clonotype was seen many times. The chain employs TRBV15 and TRBJ2-5, with TRBD1 matching 8 bases. J gave up 4 bases and V 0 bases, and 4 bases lay outside the gene matches. Looked up from germline, CDR1 is LNHNV and CDR2 is YYDKDF (reference sequence). There are 15 residues in the CDR3. In DNA form, the CDR3 reads TGTGCCACCAGCAGAGATTCCGGACAGGGAGAGACCCAGTACTTC. It translates to CATSRDSGQGETQYF.

This clonotype occurred a few times. This chain uses TRBV5-1 with TRBJ2-2; tentatively, D is TRBD1 or TRBD2 (7 bases each). The CDR3 length is 17 residues. CDR1 is SGHRS and CDR2 is YFSETQ in the germline V gene. V lost 6 bases and J lost 5, with 23 bases in between. The CDR3 coding sequence is TGCGCCAGCACCCAAAAAGGGGGGGACAGTCGGACCGGGGAGCTGTTTTTT. Amino acids: CASTQKGGDSRTGELFF.

This clonotype was found a few times. The CDR3 loop reads CASSLEGSTDTQYF. In DNA form, the CDR3 reads TGTGCCAGCAGCTTAGAGGGCAGCACAGATACGCAGTATTTT. This chain joins TRBV13 and TRBJ2-3; the D is unclear. In germline, CDR1 is PRHDT, CDR2 FYEKMQ (reference sequence). The CDR3 totals 14 residues. Trimming cost V 1 base and J 0 bases, with 5 bases left between them.

The V call is TRBV20-1, the J call TRBJ2-7; 9 bases match TRBD2. V gave up 6 bases and J gave up 4 bases; unmatched junction bases: 7. Germline values: CDR1 DFQATT, CDR2 SNEGSKA (reference sequence). This CDR3 contains 13 residues. The CDR3 DNA reads TGCAGTGCGAGGGCGCGGGGGGGTTACGAGCAGTACGTC. Encoded protein: CSARARGGYEQYV.

This clonotype was seen a few times. The chain links TRBV7-8 to TRBJ2-3; 10 positions agree with TRBD2. Trimming cost V 5 bases and J 0 bases; bases outside gene matches: 8. The CDR3 runs 17 residues. Germline CDR1 reads SGHVS; CDR2 reads FQNEAQ. CDR3 bases: TGTGCCAGCAGCGCGAGGCTAGCGGGGGCTAGCACAGATACGCAGTATTTT. Translating it yields CASSARLAGASTDTQYF.

This clonotype has just a few counts. The V call is TRBV5-1, the J call TRBJ1-4, with D possibly matching TRBD1 (6 bases). Germline assignment: CDR1 SGHRS and CDR2 YFSETQ. V lost 0 bases, J lost 2 bases, and 8 bases lay in between. This CDR3 region has 15 residues. DNA of the CDR3: TGCGCCAGCAGCTTGGCTGGACAGACTAATGAAAAACTGTTTTTT. Encoded protein: CASSLAGQTNEKLFF.

The CDR3 DNA reads TGCGCCAGCAGCCTACACCCCGGACTAGCGGGAGCCTACGAGCAGTACGTC. Protein product: CASSLHPGLAGAYEQYV. The V gene is TRBV5-1, the J gene TRBJ2-7; 13 bases match TRBD2. Trimming removed 4 bases from V and 2 bases from J; junction bases left unmatched: 9. Germline lookup yields CDR1 SGHRS and CDR2 YFSETQ. This CDR3 has 17 residues.

This clonotype came up a few times. This chain uses TRBV11-2 with TRBJ2-3; D gene ambiguous. Germline V CDR1 and CDR2: SGHAT, FQNNGV. There are 14 residues in the CDR3. Trimming took off 1 base at V and 0 bases at J, with 5 bases between the two ends. CDR3 sequence: CASSLGFSTDTQYF. For the CDR3, the DNA is TGTGCCAGCAGCTTAGGGTTTAGCACAGATACGCAGTATTTT. The entire variable domain, with the rest obtained from reference TRBV11-2 and TRBJ2-3, is as follows: EAGVAQSPRYKIIEKRQSVAFWCNPISGHATLYWYQQILGQGPKLLIQFQNNGVVDDSQLPKDRFSAERLKGVDSTLKIQPAKLEDSAVYLCASSLGFSTDTQYFGPGTRLTVL.

The sample holds a few counts of this clonotype. The V gene is TRBV11-3, the J gene TRBJ2-1; D possibly corresponds to TRBD1 (6 bases). This CDR3 contains 14 residues. Per germline, CDR1 SGHNT and CDR2 YENEEA. V was pared by 5 bases and J by 5 bases, with 13 bases between. The CDR3 loop reads CASSPMAGDNEQFF. The CDR3 coding sequence is TGTGCCAGCAGCCCTATGGCAGGGGACAATGAGCAGTTCTTC.

The chain recombines TRBV10-3 with TRBJ2-1; D unresolved. Germline CDR1 is ENHRY and CDR2 is SYGVKD. The CDR3 runs 13 residues. V lost 6 bases to trimming and J lost 3 bases, with 9 bases between them. The CDR3 loop is CAIRDPDYNEQFF. The CDR3 DNA reads as TGTGCCATCAGGGACCCAGACTACAATGAGCAGTTCTTC.

The chain carries TRBV7-3 and TRBJ2-3; 11 bases align to TRBD2. V trimming: 5 bases; J trimming: 3 bases; junction bases outside the gene matches: 10. The CDR3 consists of 17 residues. CDR1 and CDR2 (germline): SGHTA, FQGTGA. In DNA, the CDR3 is TGTGCCAGCAGCCTCACCTCTGCTAGCGGGGGGACAGATACGCAGTATTTT. Its translation is CASSLTSASGGTDTQYF.

A word on this clonotype: Since a much larger clone is just one base distant, this may be a read error. DNA for the CDR3: TGTGCCAGCAGTTACAACCTGACTAGCGGTCTGGATACGCAGTATTTT. It codes for CASSYNLTSGLDTQYF. The V and J genes are TRBV6-2 or TRBV6-3 and TRBJ2-3; TRBD2 matches 9 bases. In germline, CDR1 is MNHEY, CDR2 SVGEGT. Trimming at V came to 2 bases and at J to 6 bases, leaving 9 bases not matched to a gene. This CDR3 comprises 16 residues.